Sequencing of this T cell receptor (beta chain) was carried out in a study of T-cell reconstitution after alpha-beta-depleted transplantation in children. Preparing the TCRbeta library involved the use of unique molecular identifiers. TCRdb re-derived calls from the PCR reads in MiXCR, one entry per CDR3 protein. The sample holds some 300,000 distinct CDR3 sequences, under 13% seen once. V was pared by 5 bases and J by 8 bases, with 19 bases between. Per germline, CDR1 SEHNR and CDR2 FQNEAQ (reference sequence). This CDR3 has 15 amino acids. The sequence was obtained from a human donor who donated a stem cell graft to a child with acute lymphoblastic leukemia. The chain joins TRBV7-9 to TRBJ2-1; D is perhaps TRBD1 (5 bases). The starting material was PBMCs from the stem cell graft donor, obtained from the stem cell graft. CDR3 protein: CASSLQVEIGDEQFF. The CDR3 DNA follows: TGTGCCAGCAGCCTACAGGTTGAGATCGGCGATGAGCAGTTCTTC.